This T cell receptor beta chain was captured in a study of blood T cell repertoires in COVID-19. Study-level background: Collection of acute and convalescent COVID-19 samples took place in the United States, Italy and Spain. Sources were T cells, B-cell-depleted T cells, or PBMCs; the material itself was cDNA or gDNA.

Original data processing: For nucleated cells, counts were estimated from reference gene primer amplification. The data were produced by immunoSEQ multiplex PCR, yet TCRdb's version contains in-frame clones alone and is incomplete. The D gene and trimming were derived from the DNA, and the V and J assignments and clone size from that table. Among approximately 190,000 clones listed, roughly 87% were seen once. The table lists this clone with a count of one. The CDR3 is made up of 15 amino acids. V was trimmed by 3 bases and J by 4 bases, leaving 14 bases between them. Germline assignment: CDR1 KGHSH and CDR2 LQKENI.

The sequence came from a man between 60 and 75 years old with active or convalescent COVID-19. The specimen was peripheral blood. V and J are TRBV18 and TRBJ2-3; tentatively, D is TRBD1 (6 bases). The CDR3 loop reads CASSPLLQGSDTQYF. As DNA, the CDR3 is TGTGCCAGCTCACCTCTCCTACAGGGTTCAGATACGCAGTATTTT.